This T cell receptor beta chain derives from a study of blood T cell repertoires in COVID-19. Study information: PBMCs, B-cell-depleted T cells, or T cells provided the cDNA or gDNA that made up the material.

Repertoires were generated with immunoSEQ multiplex PCR, while TCRdb's copy carries only in-frame clones and drops some. This sample has around 310,000 clones; approximately 89% occur once, and the top ten carry about 5%. This study enrolled people aged roughly 18 to 90 from under 25 US geographic areas. Cohort 3 recovery required two negative PCRs, clearance, or symptom resolution. Trimming left V 0 bases short and J 4 bases short, with 6 bases between. The germline V gene encodes CDR1 MNHEY and CDR2 SMNVEV (reference sequence). The CDR3 extends over 13 amino acids. This rearrangement joins TRBV27 to TRBJ1-2; no definite D call. The specimen sequenced was PBMCs or T cells enriched from blood (not recorded which). This TCR was sampled from a man aged 30-40 years who had recovered from COVID-19. The CDR3 sequence is CASSLSGSYGYTF. The CDR3 bases are TGTGCCAGCAGTTTATCTGGGAGCTATGGCTACACCTTC.